The 22 T cell receptor beta chains below were found in one sample sequenced in a study of shared clonotypes between healthy human individuals. Measured with immunoSEQ multiplex PCR; TCRdb has only the in-frame clones, and not every one. The top ten hold around 1.7% of the sample, which has around 2.1 million clones, about 93% seen once. Terminally differentiated effector memory CD45RA+ cells were excluded by CCR7 positive selection of CD45RO-negative cells. The sequencing sample was made of naive CD8+ T cells from PBMCs. These receptors came from a man aged 18 to 30 in good health. Some clones in this sample may be carry-over from other donors' samples.

CDR3 region: CASSMELLVGDTQYF. The CDR3 DNA reads as TGTGCCAGTAGTATGGAGCTTTTGGTAGGAGATACGCAGTATTTT. V is TRBV19 and J is TRBJ2-3, with D unresolved. This CDR3 has 15 residues. Germline V lookup: CDR1 LNHDA, CDR2 SQIVND (reference sequence). V was cut by 3 bases and J by 5 bases, with 15 bases left in between.

This CDR3 reads CASSLGGGRPSSTDTQYF. The CDR3 DNA sequence: TGTGCCAGCAGCTTAGGGGGCGGGAGGCCGTCTAGCACAGATACGCAGTATTTT. V gene TRBV5-6 combines with J gene TRBJ2-3; a weak D match, TRBD2 (8 bases). Trimming took 2 bases from V and 0 from J, leaving 19 bases between them. The germline V gene has CDR1 SGHDT and CDR2 YYEEEE. The CDR3 has 18 residues. The full variable domain, in which reference TRBV5-6 and TRBJ2-3 provide the parts outside the CDR3, is DAGVTQSPTHLIKTRGQQVTLRCSPKSGHDTVSWYQQALGQGPQFIFQYYEEEERQRGNFPDRFSGHQFPNYSSELNVNALLLGDSALYLCASSLGGGRPSSTDTQYFGPGTRLTVL.

CDR3: CASSSGAEFTFYNEQFF. DNA for the CDR3: TGTGCCAGCAGTAGCGGGGCGGAGTTTACCTTTTACAATGAGCAGTTCTTC. This chain links TRBV7-2 with TRBJ2-1, with 8 bases matching TRBD2. CDR1 and CDR2 (germline): SGHTA, FQGNSA. There are 17 residues in the CDR3. Trimming removed 6 bases from V and 4 bases from J; junction bases left unmatched: 14.

This rearrangement joins TRBV7-9 to TRBJ2-3; the D gene is possibly TRBD2 (5 bases). Germline V gene sequence: CDR1 SEHNR, CDR2 FQNEAQ (reference sequence). The CDR3 consists of 15 residues. Trimming took 1 base from V and 7 from J, leaving 15 bases between them. The CDR3 nucleotides read TGTGCCAGCAGCTTAGAAGGTTGGGAGAGTTATACGCAGTATTTT. Translating gives CASSLEGWESYTQYF.

Regarding this clone: This sample also contains other DNA sequences that code for the same CDR3. The chain couples TRBV9 to TRBJ2-7; TRBD1 agrees at 8 bases. The J segment lost 4 bases and the V segment lost 4 bases, leaving 7 bases of the junction unmatched. CDR1 and CDR2 (germline): SGDLS, YYNGEE. This CDR3 is built from 14 residues. The CDR3: CASSPGTGPYEQYF. The DNA for the CDR3 is TGTGCCAGCAGCCCAGGGACAGGCCCGTACGAGCAGTACTTC.

CDR3 protein: CASSSLTGEENEQFF. CDR3 coding DNA: TGTGCCAGCAGTTCCCTAACGGGAGAAGAAAATGAGCAGTTCTTC. The V and J genes are TRBV28 and TRBJ2-1, with D perhaps TRBD2 (6 bases). With 4 bases removed from V and 7 bases from J, the gap between germline ends came to 17 bases. This CDR3 spans 15 amino acids. CDR1 is MDHEN and CDR2 is SYDVKM in the germline V gene.

The rearrangement links TRBV7-2 to TRBJ2-7; tentative D call: TRBD2 (5 bases). Deletions cut 5 bases from V and 3 bases from J, with 14 bases between. The germline gives CDR1 SGHTA, CDR2 FQGNSA. The CDR3 runs to 14 residues. The CDR3 spells CASSLTGINYEQYF. The CDR3 nucleotides are TGTGCCAGCAGCCTCACCGGGATAAACTACGAGCAGTACTTC.

This sequence joins TRBV15 and TRBJ2-5; D is possibly TRBD2 (6 bases). The CDR3 extends over 15 amino acids. Germline V gene data show CDR1 as LNHNV and CDR2 as YYDKDF (reference sequence). Trimming removed 3 bases from V and 2 bases from J, with 13 bases in between. This CDR3 reads CATSREGLIQETQYF. DNA of the CDR3: TGTGCCACCAGCAGGGAGGGACTTATACAAGAGACCCAGTACTTC.

Comment on this clone: At one end the junction does not follow the germline gene, possibly because of a read error. This chain uses TRBV5-1 with TRBJ2-7; TRBD1 might be the D (6 bases). This CDR3 is 12 amino acids long. CDR1 and CDR2 from the germline V gene are SGHRS and YFSETQ. CDR3 sequence reads: CASRLGHYEQYF. CDR3 bases: TGCGCCAGCAGATTGGGACACTACGAGCAGTACTTC.

The V gene is TRBV9, the J gene TRBJ2-7; D is perhaps TRBD1 (6 bases). The V end was cut by 3 bases, the J end by 4 bases, with 17 bases between. CDR3 size: 15 residues. CDR1 SGDLS and CDR2 YYNGEE come from the germline V gene. DNA of the CDR3: TGTGCCAGCAGCGCGGACAGTGACTTTGCTTACGAGCAGTACTTC. This translates into CASSADSDFAYEQYF.

This clone has just one count. This chain links TRBV25-1 with TRBJ2-5; tentatively, D is TRBD1 (6 bases). Germline CDR1 and CDR2: MGHDK and SYGVNS. Trimming pared 3 bases from V and 5 bases from J, leaving 13 bases between. This CDR3 spans 14 amino acids. CDR3 sequence reads: CASSEHRAGETQYF. In DNA form, the CDR3 reads TGTGCCAGCAGTGAGCACAGGGCTGGCGAGACCCAGTACTTC.

The chain links TRBV6-5 to TRBJ2-7, with D possibly matching TRBD2 (6 bases). Germline lookup yields CDR1 MNHEY and CDR2 SVGAGI. There are 16 residues in the CDR3. Trimming pared 2 bases from V and 7 bases from J, leaving 21 bases between. This CDR3 is CASSYLASVPPGEQYF. Here the CDR3 DNA reads TGTGCCAGCAGTTACCTCGCTAGCGTACCTCCGGGGGAGCAGTACTTC.

V usage is TRBV19 and J usage is TRBJ1-1, with D hard to call. CDR3 length: 14 residues. The germline CDR1 and CDR2 sequences are LNHDA and SQIVND (reference sequence). The V end lost 6 bases, the J end lost 0 bases, and 11 bases lay between the germline ends. The CDR3 loop is CASRYSLMNTEAFF. The DNA for the CDR3 is TGTGCCAGTAGATACAGCCTCATGAACACTGAAGCTTTCTTT.

To note about this clone: Other DNA variants within this sample encode the same CDR3. The chain combines TRBV5-4 with TRBJ1-1; D unresolved. Germline V lookup: CDR1 SGHNT, CDR2 YYREEE (reference sequence). Trimming took off 0 bases at V and 1 base at J, with 7 bases between the two ends. This CDR3 is 14 amino acids long. CDR3 amino acids: CASSLGTGNTEAFF. The CDR3 nucleotides read TGTGCCAGCAGCTTGGGAACCGGGAACACTGAAGCTTTCTTT. Drawing the rest from reference TRBV5-4 and TRBJ1-1, the complete variable domain is ETGVTQSPTHLIKTRGQQVTLRCSSQSGHNTVSWYQQALGQGPQFIFQYYREEENGRGNFPPRFSGLQFPNYSSELNVNALELDDSALYLCASSLGTGNTEAFFGQGTRLTVV.

This rearrangement joins TRBV10-3 to TRBJ2-2; D uncertain. The CDR3 runs 16 residues. Germline-derived CDR1 and CDR2 are ENHRY and SYGVKD. V was clipped by 7 bases and J by 0 bases, with 15 bases between them. CDR3 amino acids: CAIKAETVSNTGELFF. The CDR3 nucleotides are TGTGCCATCAAAGCTGAGACGGTTTCGAACACCGGGGAGCTGTTTTTT.

This sequence joins TRBV7-8 and TRBJ2-3; 7 bases are shared with TRBD2. The J segment lost 1 base and the V segment lost 5 bases, leaving 18 bases of the junction unmatched. This CDR3 is 19 amino acids long. Germline V gives CDR1 SGHVS, CDR2 FQNEAQ. The DNA of the CDR3 is TGTGCCAGCAGCGAACGGACGGATGGGGGGGGAGAACGCACAGATACGCAGTATTTT. Amino acid sequence: CASSERTDGGGERTDTQYF.

In nucleotides, the CDR3 is TGTGCCAGTAGTCTTCGCAGGGAGGTCCCCACAGATACGCAGTATTTT. It specifies CASSLRREVPTDTQYF. The chain is built from TRBV19 and TRBJ2-3; maybe TRBD2 (6 bases). Trimming removed 5 bases at V and 2 bases at J, with 17 bases between. The length of the CDR3 is 16 residues. Germline CDR1 is LNHDA and CDR2 is SQIVND (reference sequence).

This chain links TRBV10-3 with TRBJ2-7, with D possibly matching TRBD2 (5 bases). This CDR3 comprises 18 residues. Germline CDR1 and CDR2: ENHRY and SYGVKD. The ends were cut back, 4 bases at V and 0 bases at J, with 22 bases in the middle. The DNA for the CDR3 is TGTGCCATCAGTGTTCCCCGGCTAGCCGACGATTACTCCTACGAGCAGTACTTC. Encoded protein: CAISVPRLADDYSYEQYF.

The rearrangement joins TRBV28 to TRBJ2-2; 9 positions match TRBD1. CDR3 length equals 15 residues. The V gene's germline CDR1 is MDHEN and CDR2 SYDVKM. V was pared by 7 bases and J by 3 bases, with 6 bases of the junction left unmatched. The CDR3 bases are TGTGCCAGCATTGCCCGACAGGGGGACACCGGGGAGCTGTTTTTT. It encodes CASIARQGDTGELFF.

DNA of the CDR3: TGTGCCAGCAGCGCACGACAGGGGGCGACCGGCGAGCAGTACTTC. Translated: CASSARQGATGEQYF. The V and J genes are TRBV7-9 and TRBJ2-7; 10 bases are a match to TRBD1. V lost 5 bases, J lost 6 bases, and 10 bases stayed unmatched. The CDR3 covers 15 residues. In germline, CDR1 is SEHNR, CDR2 FQNEAQ (reference sequence).

For this clone: Other DNA sequences in the sample encode the same CDR3. The gene calls are TRBV5-8 and TRBJ2-7; D remains unclear. The CDR3 is 12 amino acids. CDR1 is SGHTS, CDR2 YDEGEE, per germline. Trimming pared 0 bases from V and 4 bases from J, leaving 5 bases between. The CDR3 DNA follows: TGTGCCAGCAGCTTGGGGGGTTACGAGCAGTACTTC. Translation: CASSLGGYEQYF.

V and J are TRBV4-2 and TRBJ2-1; D gene unclear. Germline loops: CDR1 LGHNA, CDR2 YNFKEQ. The V gene lost 4 bases and the J gene lost 0 bases, with 16 bases spanning the gap. The CDR3 length is 17 residues. CDR3 DNA sequence: TGTGCCAGCAGCCCCCTCTTGGCGGTTCGCTCCTACAATGAGCAGTTCTTC. This gives the protein CASSPLLAVRSYNEQFF.